One sample yielded the 10 T cell receptor beta chains listed below, sequenced in a study of T cell clones after liver transplantation. Profiling relied on immunoSEQ multiplex PCR, and the TCRdb table lists in-frame clones only, not all of them. The data hold 90,000 to 120,000 clones, with 75% to 85% observed a single time. The sample in question was CD4+ T cells from blood, obtained before liver transplant. All receptors come from a human donor who received a liver transplant.

This clone was seen a few times. J is TRBJ2-2 and V is TRBV2; D is unresolved. Germline V gene data show CDR1 as SNHLY and CDR2 as FYNNEI. The CDR3 is 14 residues long. Trimming left V 7 bases short and J 3 bases short, with 12 bases between. The CDR3 reads CASKVQGDTGELFF. CDR3 DNA sequence: TGTGCCAGCAAGGTTCAAGGAGACACCGGGGAGCTGTTTTTT. The full variable domain, in which reference TRBV2 and TRBJ2-2 provide the parts outside the CDR3, is EPEVTQTPSHQVTQMGQEVILRCVPISNHLYFYWYRQILGQKVEFLVSFYNNEISEKSEIFDDQFSVERPDGSNFTLKIRSTKLEDSAMYFCASKVQGDTGELFFGEGSRLTVL.

The chain carries TRBV15 and TRBJ1-4; unclear D gene. The CDR3 totals 13 residues. Trimming took 0 bases from V and 8 from J, leaving 7 bases between them. Germline V gene lookup returns CDR1 LNHNV and CDR2 YYDKDF (reference sequence). Here the CDR3 reads CATSRDTREKLFF. Here the CDR3 DNA reads TGTGCCACCAGCAGAGATACCCGCGAAAAACTGTTTTTT.

The V call is TRBV2, the J call TRBJ1-4; 9 bases are a match to TRBD1. The V gene's germline CDR1 is SNHLY and CDR2 FYNNEI. V lost 1 base, J lost 7 bases, and 1 base stayed unmatched. The CDR3 is 14 residues long. The CDR3 loop is CASSEDRGREKLFF. The CDR3 coding sequence is TGTGCCAGCAGTGAAGACAGGGGGCGTGAAAAACTGTTTTTT.

This chain connects TRBV7-6 to TRBJ2-1; 7 nucleotides align to TRBD2. V was clipped by 8 bases and J by 2 bases; unmatched bases: 6. This CDR3 contains 14 residues. Per the germline V gene, CDR1 is SGHVS and CDR2 is FNYEAQ. The CDR3 DNA is TGTGCCAGCGCTCGGCGGGAGACCTACAATGAGCAGTTCTTC. It yields the protein CASARRETYNEQFF. Full variable domain (remainder filled in from reference TRBV7-6 and TRBJ2-1): GAGVSQSPRYKVTKRGQDVALRCDPISGHVSLYWYRQALGQGPEFLTYFNYEAQQDKSGLPNDRFSAERPEGSISTLTIQRTEQRDSAMYRCASARRETYNEQFFGPGTRLTVL.

This chain uses TRBV19 with TRBJ1-2, with D possibly matching TRBD1 (6 bases). Per the germline V gene, CDR1 is LNHDA and CDR2 is SQIVND (reference sequence). This CDR3 is built from 14 residues. V lost 9 bases, J lost 0 bases, and 14 bases lay in between. The CDR3 spells CASSSAGANYGYTF. The CDR3 nucleotides read TGTGCCAGCAGTTCAGCAGGGGCTAACTATGGCTACACCTTC.

The CDR3 region is CAWSSRGQGGNTIYF. The CDR3 bases are TGTGCCTGGAGTTCCCGAGGACAGGGTGGAAACACCATATATTTT. The chain is built from TRBV30 and TRBJ1-3; TRBD1 matches at 8 bases. Trimming cost V 2 bases and J 3 bases; bases outside gene matches: 6. This CDR3 has 15 amino acids. Germline V CDR1 and CDR2: GTSNPN, SVGIG (reference sequence).

This clone was counted a few times. This chain uses TRBV4-3 with TRBJ2-2; possibly TRBD2 for D (6 bases). This CDR3 spans 16 amino acids. Trimming took off 0 bases at V and 6 bases at J, with 14 bases between the two ends. CDR1 is LGHNA and CDR2 is YSLEER in the germline V gene. DNA for the CDR3: TGCGCCAGCAGCCAAGAAGAAGCAGGGAGGCCCGGGGAGCTGTTTTTT. Amino acids: CASSQEEAGRPGELFF.

V gene TRBV5-4 combines with J gene TRBJ2-3; 11 bases are shared with TRBD2. With V trimmed by 3 bases and J by 0 bases, 12 bases remained unmatched. The germline gives CDR1 SGHNT, CDR2 YYREEE (reference sequence). The CDR3 has 19 residues. The CDR3 region has the DNA TGTGCCAGCAGCTGGGCCACTAGCGGGGGTTCCTCTAGCACAGATACGCAGTATTTT. It encodes CASSWATSGGSSSTDTQYF.

The chain employs TRBV7-8 and TRBJ2-7, with 9 bases lining up with TRBD1. V lost 2 bases, J lost 3 bases, and 2 bases stayed unmatched. CDR3 size: 14 residues. Germline loops: CDR1 SGHVS, CDR2 FQNEAQ. CDR3 loop: CASSLPGQGYEQYF. The CDR3, as DNA: TGTGCCAGCAGCTTACCGGGACAGGGCTACGAGCAGTACTTC.

There are a few counts of this clone. This chain uses TRBV28 with TRBJ2-7; 7 bases align to TRBD1. This CDR3 has 15 amino acids. V gave up 8 bases and J gave up 0 bases; unmatched junction bases: 10. In germline, CDR1 is MDHEN, CDR2 SYDVKM. The DNA of the CDR3 is TGTGCCAGCGTACCAACCGGGACAGCCTCCTACGAGCAGTACTTC. It specifies CASVPTGTASYEQYF.